One and the same sample provided the 25 T cell receptor beta chains below, sequenced in a study of breast tumors, draining lymph nodes, adjacent tissues. Each CDR3 protein is one row after TCRdb ran MiXCR on the multiplex PCR reads. The table lists 50,000 to 85,000 distinct CDR3 sequences, 40% to 55% of them singletons, with almost 8.5% in the top ten. Sequencing was carried out using breast tumor tissue. These receptors came from a female donor with breast cancer. Some clones in this sample may be carry-over from other donors' samples.

This clonotype is labeled medium-sized. The rearrangement uses TRBV20-1 and TRBJ1-3; 10 bases are shared with TRBD1. With 5 bases clipped from V and 0 bases from J, the junction kept 4 bases outside the gene matches. CDR3 length: 15 residues. Germline V gene lookup returns CDR1 DFQATT and CDR2 SNEGSKA (reference sequence). The CDR3 reads CSARTGGSSGNTIYF. The CDR3 nucleotides are TGCAGTGCTCGGACAGGGGGGAGCTCTGGAAACACCATATATTTT.

This clonotype appeared once. This chain connects TRBV9 to TRBJ2-7; 9 bases agree with TRBD2. The CDR3 length is 15 residues. Germline CDR1 reads SGDLS; CDR2 reads YYNGEE. Losses at the gene ends were 3 bases for V and 6 bases for J; bases not matched to a gene: 10. CDR3 DNA sequence: TGTGCCAGCAGCGAACAAAGCGGGGGGACTAGCGAGCAGTACTTC. Its translation is CASSEQSGGTSEQYF.

This clonotype was picked up many times. The V and J genes are TRBV20-1 and TRBJ2-1; D ambiguous. Germline V gene lookup returns CDR1 DFQATT and CDR2 SNEGSKA (reference sequence). Between the trimmed V and J ends, which lost 3 bases and 3 bases, there was a span of 9 bases. CDR3 length: 13 amino acids. The CDR3 nucleotides read TGCAGTGCTAGTCCACTAAACTACAATGAGCAGTTCTTC. Translation gives CSASPLNYNEQFF.

This clonotype was picked up many times. The chain has TRBV9 and TRBJ2-1; D perhaps matches TRBD2 (6 bases). CDR1 and CDR2 from the germline V gene are SGDLS and YYNGEE. This CDR3 region has 16 residues. The V and J ends lost 5 bases and 1 base respectively, with 16 bases between them. CDR3 sequence: CASSVGGLSSYNEQFF. The CDR3 DNA follows: TGTGCCAGCAGTGTGGGGGGACTCAGTTCCTACAATGAGCAGTTCTTC.

This clonotype has only one observation. The chain couples TRBV4-2 to TRBJ1-4, with a possible D match to TRBD1 (6 bases). With 0 bases removed from V and 13 bases from J, the gap between germline ends came to 21 bases. The CDR3 covers 16 residues. Germline V CDR1 and CDR2: LGHNA, YNFKEQ. As DNA, the CDR3 is TGTGCCAGCAGCCAAGAAGGGGGTGGATGGGGGAATTTACTGTTTTTT. It yields the protein CASSQEGGGWGNLLFF.

This clonotype was seen many times. A junction end diverges from the germline sequence, so it may reflect a read error. The genes are TRBV12-3 or TRBV12-4 and TRBJ2-1, with 11 bases that match TRBD2. CDR3 length: 14 amino acids. CDR3 residues: CASSLAGGGNEQFF. The CDR3 DNA reads as TGTGCCAGCAGTCTAGCGGGAGGCGGAAATGAGCAGTTCTTC.

This clonotype was counted many times. J is TRBJ2-7 and V is TRBV5-1; 8 nucleotides align to TRBD2. V lost 5 bases and J lost 1; bases outside the gene matches: 5. Germline V gives CDR1 SGHRS, CDR2 YFSETQ. The CDR3 extends over 14 amino acids. CDR3 amino acids: CASRQRGGSYEQYF. The CDR3 DNA reads TGCGCCAGCAGACAACGGGGGGGGTCCTACGAGCAGTACTTC.

This clonotype was recorded many times. The chain is built from TRBV6-2 or TRBV6-3 and TRBJ2-2; no definite D call. V lost 2 bases and J lost 7, with 11 bases in between. The CDR3 extends over 14 amino acids. The germline gives CDR1 MNHEY, CDR2 SVGEGT. The chain's CDR3 is CASSYPRVGGELFF. In DNA, the CDR3 is TGTGCCAGCAGTTACCCCCGTGTTGGCGGGGAGCTGTTTTTT.

The rearrangement links TRBV20-1 to TRBJ2-7, with D unresolved. The CDR3 spans 15 residues. Trimming stripped 0 bases from V and 3 bases from J, with 15 bases between. Germline CDR1 and CDR2: DFQATT and SNEGSKA (reference sequence). The CDR3 DNA is TGCAGTGCTAGAGAGGGTAGGGCCCTTGACTACGAGCAGTACTTC. Translated: CSAREGRALDYEQYF.

Regarding this clonotype: Here the CDR3 omits its conserved ending phenylalanine or tryptophan, so a read error is the likely source. The chain uses TRBV20-1 and TRBJ2-2; unclear D gene. The CDR3 sequence is 12 residues long. Germline assignment: CDR1 DFQATT and CDR2 SNEGSKA (reference sequence). Trimming removed 5 bases from V and 1 base from J, with 5 bases in between. The CDR3: CSARENTGELFL. The CDR3 DNA follows: TGCAGTGCTCGTGAGAACACCGGGGAGCTGTTTTTG.

This chain uses TRBV29-1 with TRBJ2-1, with a tentative D call TRBD2 (5 bases). V lost 8 bases and J 6 bases, leaving 17 bases between the germline ends. The CDR3 is 13 residues long. The germline CDR1 and CDR2 sequences are SQVTM and ANQGSEA. The CDR3 reads CSLMSSEGNEQFF. DNA for the CDR3: TGCAGCTTAATGAGCTCCGAGGGCAATGAGCAGTTCTTC.

The chain is built from TRBV18 and TRBJ2-3; 7 bases line up with TRBD2. The germline CDR1 and CDR2 sequences are KGHSH and LQKENI. The CDR3 consists of 12 residues. V lost 3 bases to trimming and J lost 7 bases; unmatched junction nucleotides: 1. The CDR3 DNA follows: TGTGCCAGCTCACCGGGAGGGCATACGCAGTATTTT. It is translated as CASSPGGHTQYF.

The chain couples TRBV7-8 to TRBJ1-2; D perhaps matches TRBD1 (5 bases). Germline lookup yields CDR1 SGHVS and CDR2 FQNEAQ. This CDR3 region has 12 residues. Trimming shortened V by 5 bases and J by 8 bases, and 12 bases separated the two germline ends. This CDR3 reads CASSPGGFGYTF. The CDR3 DNA sequence: TGTGCCAGCAGCCCGGGGGGGTTCGGCTACACCTTC.

This chain joins TRBV7-9 and TRBJ1-2; 10 bases match TRBD1. Germline V gene lookup returns CDR1 SEHNR and CDR2 FQNEAQ (reference sequence). Losses at the gene ends were 1 base for V and 4 bases for J; bases not matched to a gene: 6. The CDR3 has 16 amino acids. The CDR3 region is CASSLDRDRGGYGYTF. CDR3 sequence (DNA): TGTGCCAGCAGCTTAGACCGGGACAGGGGTGGCTATGGCTACACCTTC. The full variable domain, in which reference TRBV7-9 and TRBJ1-2 provide the parts outside the CDR3, is DTGVSQNPRHKITKRGQNVTFRCDPISEHNRLYWYRQTLGQGPEFLTYFQNEAQLEKSRLLSDRFSAERPKGSFSTLEIQRTEQGDSAMYLCASSLDRDRGGYGYTFGSGTRLTVV.

This clonotype was seen at least ten times. The chain combines TRBV5-1 with TRBJ1-4; unclear D gene. V was cut by 4 bases and J by 3 bases, with 10 bases left in between. The CDR3 totals 14 residues. Germline V gene lookup returns CDR1 SGHRS and CDR2 YFSETQ. The CDR3 DNA reads as TGCGCCAGCAGCATGGACCCAGCTAATGAAAAACTGTTTTTT. The encoded protein is CASSMDPANEKLFF. Combining the CDR3 with reference TRBV5-1 and TRBJ1-4 gives the whole variable domain KAGVTQTPRYLIKTRGQQVTLSCSPISGHRSVSWYQQTPGQGLQFLFEYFSETQRNKGNFPGRFSGRQFSNSRSEMNVSTLELGDSALYLCASSMDPANEKLFFGSGTQLSVL.

The J gene is TRBJ2-1, the V gene TRBV6-5; TRBD2 agrees at 9 bases. Germline CDR1 reads MNHEY; CDR2 reads SVGAGI. The CDR3 sequence is 11 residues long. CDR3 sequence (DNA): TGTGTAGCGGGAGTCTACAATGGGCGGTTCTTC. This gives the protein CVAGVYNGRFF.

The chain joins TRBV2 to TRBJ2-2; a weak D match, TRBD1 (5 bases). V shed 4 bases and J shed 1 base, with 10 bases lying between them. Germline V gene lookup returns CDR1 SNHLY and CDR2 FYNNEI. The CDR3 loop spans 15 amino acids. The CDR3 nucleotides are TGTGCCAGCAGTGCCACAGGTTTGAACACCGGGGAGCTGTTTTTT. This translates into CASSATGLNTGELFF.

This clonotype was seen at least ten times. This chain connects TRBV19 to TRBJ2-1; maybe TRBD2 (6 bases). Germline CDR1 reads LNHDA; CDR2 reads SQIVND (reference sequence). The CDR3 has 14 residues. V was shortened by 5 bases and J by 8 bases, with 16 bases between the two germline ends. Written as DNA, the CDR3 is TGTGCCAGTAGTCATCGGGACTGGGGGGATGAGCAGTTCTTC. It translates to CASSHRDWGDEQFF.

This chain connects TRBV29-1 to TRBJ2-3, with D possibly being TRBD1 (5 bases). The CDR3 extends over 14 amino acids. Trimming removed 6 bases at V and 2 bases at J, with 15 bases between. The V gene's germline CDR1 is SQVTM and CDR2 ANQGSEA. The CDR3 coding sequence is TGCAGCGTAGATAGGGGCGCGTACACAGATACGCAGTATTTT. Its translation is CSVDRGAYTDTQYF.

The chain links TRBV5-8 to TRBJ1-1, with D unresolved. The V gene lost 1 base and the J gene lost 0 bases, with 13 bases spanning the gap. CDR1 SGHTS and CDR2 YDEGEE come from the germline V gene. The CDR3 loop spans 16 amino acids. The CDR3, as DNA: TGTGCCAGCAGCTTGATGGCTTCAAATATGAACACTGAAGCTTTCTTT. This encodes CASSLMASNMNTEAFF.

This clonotype was detected many times. A much larger clone is a single base away; this may be a read error. The chain links TRBV5-6 to TRBJ1-6; D gene unclear. The ends were cut back, 0 bases at V and 9 bases at J, with 10 bases in the middle. CDR1 and CDR2 (germline): SGHDT, YYEEEE. The CDR3 totals 14 residues. The CDR3 here is CASSLGTTRSPLHF. The CDR3 region has the DNA TGTGCCAGCAGCTTGGGGACTACCCGTTCACCCCTCCACTTT.

The sample holds many counts of this clonotype. The V and J genes are TRBV7-2 and TRBJ2-7; possibly TRBD1 for D (5 bases). The CDR3 is 15 residues long. Germline CDR1 reads SGHTA; CDR2 reads FQGNSA. Trimming removed 2 bases from V and 0 bases from J, with 11 bases in between. The CDR3 protein is CASSLFDSLSYEQYF. DNA of the CDR3: TGTGCCAGCAGCTTATTCGACAGCCTCTCCTACGAGCAGTACTTC. Combining the CDR3 with reference TRBV7-2 and TRBJ2-7 gives the whole variable domain GAGVSQSPSNKVTEKGKDVELRCDPISGHTALYWYRQSLGQGLEFLIYFQGNSAPDKSGLPSDRFSAERTGGSVSTLTIQRTQQEDSAVYLCASSLFDSLSYEQYFGPGTRLTVT.

The count of this clonotype is one. V and J are TRBV11-3 and TRBJ2-5; TRBD1 is a possible D gene (6 bases). V lost 3 bases to trimming and J lost 5 bases, with 13 bases between them. The CDR3 runs to 14 residues. Germline values: CDR1 SGHNT, CDR2 YENEEA. This chain's CDR3 is CASSFLQGGETQYF. The CDR3 nucleotides read TGTGCCAGCAGCTTCCTACAGGGTGGGGAGACCCAGTACTTC.

With respect to this clonotype: A much larger clone lies one base from this, so it may be a read error. J is TRBJ2-4 and V is TRBV20-1; 9 positions agree with TRBD2. Germline assignment: CDR1 DFQATT and CDR2 SNEGSKA (reference sequence). The junction had 9 bases not matched to a gene; V was cut back by 1 base and J by 8 bases. This CDR3 has 15 residues. The CDR3 loop is CSARVSSSGAYIQYF. CDR3 sequence (DNA): TGCAGTGCTAGAGTGTCGTCTAGCGGGGCGTACATTCAGTACTTC.

This clonotype came up many times. A much larger clonotype is one base distant, so this may be a read error. This rearrangement joins TRBV2 to TRBJ1-2, with D possibly TRBD1 on 5 matching bases. The CDR3 spans 15 residues. V was trimmed by 2 bases and J by 8 bases, leaving 18 bases between them. Germline CDR1 is SNHLY and CDR2 is FYNNEI. The CDR3 sequence: CASSEPRQRLEGYTF. In nucleotides, the CDR3 is TGTGCCAGCAGTGAACCTAGACAGAGACTGGAAGGCTACACCTTC.